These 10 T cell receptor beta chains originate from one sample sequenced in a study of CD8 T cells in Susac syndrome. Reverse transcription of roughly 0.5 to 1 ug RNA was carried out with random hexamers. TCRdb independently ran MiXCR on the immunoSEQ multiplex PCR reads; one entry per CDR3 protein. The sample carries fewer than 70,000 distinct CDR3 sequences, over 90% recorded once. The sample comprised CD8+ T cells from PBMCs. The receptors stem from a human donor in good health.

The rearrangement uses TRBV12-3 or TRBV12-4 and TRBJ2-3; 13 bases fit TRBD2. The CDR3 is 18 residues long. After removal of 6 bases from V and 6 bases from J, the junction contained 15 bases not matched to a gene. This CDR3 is CASSPSVLLAGGLDTQYF. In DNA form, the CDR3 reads TGTGCCAGCAGCCCCTCCGTCCTACTAGCGGGGGGGCTGGATACGCAGTATTTT.

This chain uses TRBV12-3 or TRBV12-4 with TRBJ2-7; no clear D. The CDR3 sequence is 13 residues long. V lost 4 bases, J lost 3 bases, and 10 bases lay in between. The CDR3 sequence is CASSSGRVYEQYF. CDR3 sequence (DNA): TGTGCCAGCAGTTCCGGACGAGTCTACGAGCAGTACTTC.

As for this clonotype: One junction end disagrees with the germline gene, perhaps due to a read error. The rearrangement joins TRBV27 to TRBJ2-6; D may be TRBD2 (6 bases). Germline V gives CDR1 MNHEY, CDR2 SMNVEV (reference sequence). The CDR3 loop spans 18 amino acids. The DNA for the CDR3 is TGTGCCAGCACCACATCAGGGCTCGGGAGCTCTGGTGCCAACGTCCTGACTTTC. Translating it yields CASTTSGLGSSGANVLTF.

CDR3 DNA sequence: TGTGCCAGCAGCTTGCCACTAAAGGGGAACACCGGGGAGCTGTTTTTT. It codes for CASSLPLKGNTGELFF. The rearrangement links TRBV7-9 to TRBJ2-2; D is ambiguous. This CDR3 spans 16 amino acids. Trimming shortened V by 3 bases and J by 1 base, and 12 bases separated the two germline ends. Germline assignment: CDR1 SEHNR and CDR2 FQNEAQ (reference sequence).

The DNA for the CDR3 is TGCAGCGTTGAGGCAGGGTCTGGGGCCAACGTCCTGACTTTC. This sequence encodes CSVEAGSGANVLTF. The chain joins TRBV29-1 to TRBJ2-6; possibly TRBD1 for D (5 bases). Per the germline V gene, CDR1 is SQVTM and CDR2 is ANQGSEA. This CDR3 has 14 amino acids. The V and J ends lost 3 bases and 1 base respectively, with 7 bases between them.

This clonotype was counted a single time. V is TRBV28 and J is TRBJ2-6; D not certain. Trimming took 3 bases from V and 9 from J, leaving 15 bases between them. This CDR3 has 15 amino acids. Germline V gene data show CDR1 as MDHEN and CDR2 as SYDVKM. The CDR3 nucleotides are TGTGCCAGCAGTTTGCGCCTTGCTCTGGGCAACGTCCTGACTTTC. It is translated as CASSLRLALGNVLTF.

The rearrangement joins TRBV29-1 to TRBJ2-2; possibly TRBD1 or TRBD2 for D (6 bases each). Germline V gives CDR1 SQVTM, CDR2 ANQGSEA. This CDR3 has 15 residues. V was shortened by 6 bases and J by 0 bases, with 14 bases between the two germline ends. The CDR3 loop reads CSVPGAGANTGELFF. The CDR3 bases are TGCAGCGTCCCGGGGGCAGGGGCGAACACCGGGGAGCTGTTTTTT.

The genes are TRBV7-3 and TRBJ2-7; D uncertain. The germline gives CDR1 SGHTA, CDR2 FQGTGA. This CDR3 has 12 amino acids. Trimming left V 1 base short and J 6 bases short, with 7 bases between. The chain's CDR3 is CASSLNMGEQYF. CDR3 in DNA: TGTGCCAGCAGCTTAAATATGGGCGAGCAGTACTTC.

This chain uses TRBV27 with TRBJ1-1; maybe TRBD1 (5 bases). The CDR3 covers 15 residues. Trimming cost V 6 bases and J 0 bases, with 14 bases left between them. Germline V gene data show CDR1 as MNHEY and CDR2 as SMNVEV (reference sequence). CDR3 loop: CASSSLGTVNTEAFF. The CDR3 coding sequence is TGTGCCAGCAGCTCTCTAGGGACGGTGAACACTGAAGCTTTCTTT.

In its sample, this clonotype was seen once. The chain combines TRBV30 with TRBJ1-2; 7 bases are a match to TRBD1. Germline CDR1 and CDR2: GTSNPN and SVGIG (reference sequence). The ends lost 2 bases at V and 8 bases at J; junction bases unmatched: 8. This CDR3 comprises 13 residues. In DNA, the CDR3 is TGTGCCTGGAGTTCTACAGGGGCTAGAGGCTACACCTTC. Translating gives CAWSSTGARGYTF.